This TCR beta chain was documented in a study of cytomegalovirus exposure and HLA in healthy donors (dated 2017 in TCRdb). The study in broad terms: According to an earlier analysis of a few hundred of the donors, some 180 million T cells yielded some 120 million unique TCR beta sequences and around 300 Gb of sequence data. An early release that covered more than 550 HLA-typed donors contained 250 to 350 gigabases of sequencing data and 85 million to 100 million unique TCR sequences. Of the roughly 400 genotyped donors, about 80% fell in the genetic ancestry cluster associated with self-reported Caucasian donors. The study aimed to test whether cataloging public T cell receptors could reveal signatures of past pathogen exposure. The T cell repertoires of 550 to 850 subjects were profiled by immunosequencing and related to cytomegalovirus serostatus. A separate validation cohort of more than 100 different subjects was used in addition to the approximately 640-subject first cohort. The study combined high-throughput TCR immunosequencing, statistical association of individual TCRs with disease status, and machine learning to predict cytomegalovirus infection status. In a later analysis, previously published TCR beta repertoires from 600 to 850 donors were re-analyzed and high-resolution HLA genotyping was added so that TCR occurrence patterns could be studied. Rather than drawing on any new phenotypic data, the later analysis identified candidate immune exposures from TCR beta sequences and the way those sequences occurred across donors. To decide whether each TCR beta V gene segment behaved as functional or pseudogenic, an earlier analysis of approximately 600 of the donors relied on high-throughput TCR beta sequencing. Donor age, sex, ethnicity and CMV serostatus were compiled alongside the repertoire data. A later genetic analysis took genome-wide SNP genotypes for about 65% of the 666 donors and used that subset as a discovery cohort. All discovery cohort repertoires had been generated on a single sequencing platform. HLA typing included class I and class II loci at four-digit resolution. Typing coverage differed by locus: A, B, C, DRB1 and DQB1 were typed in about 620-630 donors, DQA1 in 522, DPA1 in nearly 610, and DPB1 in 472. Roughly five DR-DQ haplotypes were handled as single units for association and clustering because linkage in the cohort was strong. On average, roughly 250,000 unique TCR beta nucleotide sequences were sequenced per donor among some 420 genotyped donors of the cohort, with roughly a sixth of those sequences being non-productive.

General study outcomes and caveats: An association between a missense DCLRE1C variant and V-gene and J-gene trimming of TCR beta chains was found in a later genetic analysis and replicated in an independent cohort. Immune exposure information for the cohort was limited to CMV serostatus. Correlated functional status among segregating V segments might reflect linkage disequilibrium, but an unknown experimental factor could not be ruled out. The authors suggested that the approach could potentially be generalized to other disease states and immunological phenotypes. In a later analysis, HLA-associated TCR beta chains were found to be more clonally expanded and to have lower generation probabilities than equally common non-associated chains. Some IMGT-functional V segments, including TRBV6-2 and TRBV6-3, could not be distinguished by the 87-base-pair reads and were therefore excluded. The classifier was reported to diagnose cytomegalovirus status with high specificity and sensitivity in both the original cohort and the validation cohort. A few of the identified cytomegalovirus-associated TCR beta chains were confirmed in vitro to be specific for cytomegalovirus antigens. In a later analysis, most CMV-associated TCR beta chains were found to appear HLA-restricted, with HLA associations seemingly driven largely by CMV exposure. Several of the top co-occurrence clusters appeared to be linked to parvovirus B19, influenza, CMV and Epstein-Barr virus, according to a later analysis. A further reported finding was that TCR beta sequences accurately predicted the HLA-A and HLA-B alleles for most subjects in the first cohort. Across donors, most TCR sequences were observed very rarely, whereas some public TCRs were present in many individuals. A later analysis found that TCR association rates varied across HLA loci, with DRB1 alleles showing the most associated TCRs and HLA-C alleles the fewest. A later analysis associated some 17,000 TCR beta sequences with specific HLA alleles at a false discovery rate of 0.05. The study gave a list of some 150 TCR beta chains associated with cytomegalovirus. Assigning TCR associations to individual alleles was difficult when HLA alleles, especially DR and DQ, strongly co-occurred. Because counts were too low, about 15 rarely observed V segments, including chromosome 9 orphons, were left out of the earlier analysis of some 640 of the donors. Broadly in line with IMGT annotations, most TCR beta V segments showed up in productive rearrangements about 87% or about 30% of the time in an earlier analysis of 450 to 750 of the donors. Because some donors lacked HLA typing at each locus, the association tests relied only on the typed subset. The sequencing pipeline was judged likely to have produced a cluster of highly shared sequence variants as a technical artifact. A later genetic analysis reported fewer N-insertions in productive TCRs among donors in an Asian-associated ancestry cluster than the 666-donor mean. This cohort had only TCR beta chains sequenced, and the lack of alpha or paired-chain data limited which features could be detected. Roughly uniform sequencing depth across donors was assumed in presence/absence analyses, although this assumption may not hold.

In total, over 600 healthy bone marrow donors made up the cohort. At the time of sampling, all cohort members were nominally healthy, though unrecorded immune exposures were likely present. The donor was CMV seropositive and was included in the group of approximately 300 seropositive cohort members. Each donor provided a peripheral blood sample, and peripheral blood mononuclear cells were used for TCR beta sequencing. The Qiagen DNeasy Blood Extraction Kit was used to extract genomic DNA from the blood cell samples. CDR1 and CDR2, per the germline V gene (reference sequence), are SEHNR and FQNEAQ. The V end gives up 3 bases and the J end 7 bases, leaving 6 bases in the junction not matched to a gene. The CDR3 holds 15 amino acids from the cysteine to the phenylalanine. The CDR3 DNA has 45 bases and is translated from base 1. Libraries were made using the immunoSEQ multiplex PCR assay. The multiplex PCR relied on a mix of 60 forward primers for TCR Vbeta segments and 13 reverse primers for TCR Jbeta segments. A multiplex PCR assay on genomic DNA amplified the CDR3 region of rearranged TCR beta genes. The amplified TCR beta libraries were sequenced on the Illumina HiSeq System as 87-base-pair reads. For the original study's pipeline: Across the roughly 640 repertoires, a later analysis counted 78 million or so unique TCR beta chains, approximately 12 million of which were shared by at least two donors. To remove PCR and sequencing errors, raw reads were error-corrected and collapsed into unique sequences using a nearest-neighbor algorithm that merged closely related sequences. CDR3 sequences were aligned to IMGT reference sequences to assign V, D and J gene segments. For a sequence to be retained, a match of at least six nucleotides was required to both a V gene segment and a J gene segment. Rearrangements were classified as productive when the CDR3 lacked stop codons and remained in frame with V and J, and all other rearrangements were classified as non-productive. Following IMGT convention, CDR3 was defined as the stretch from the second conserved V-encoded cysteine up to the conserved J-encoded phenylalanine. The earlier analysis of approximately 500 of the donors excluded sequences that lacked an unambiguous match to a single V gene segment. An earlier analysis of roughly 590 of the donors called V segments functional above 56.7% productive rearrangements and segregating when the between-donor standard deviation exceeded 5%. A statistical classification framework was built to diagnose cytomegalovirus status from the catalog of TCR beta chain sequences. In a later analysis, V and J genes were assigned by comparing TCR nucleotide sequences against IMGT/GENE-DB human TR gene sequences. Using the TCRdist pipeline, a later analysis assigned CDR3 sequences along with most-parsimonious VDJ recombination scenarios. In a later analysis, every TCR beta chain was defined by the combination of its CDR3 amino acid sequence and its V-gene family, and reads without a unique V-gene family were dropped. To address suspected cross-contamination and a sequencing artifact, a later analysis removed several hundred highly shared, low-generation-probability nucleotide sequences. In a later analysis, a clonal expansion index was calculated for each public chain from normalized within-repertoire ranks of inferred template counts. In a later analysis, generation probabilities were computed using a VDJ recombination model fitted to out-of-frame rearrangements, and the results were checked against IGoR. Hypergeometric tests were used in a later analysis to score TCR-TCR, TCR-HLA and TCR-CMV co-occurrence, with a repertoire-size bias correction applied to the TCR pairs. False discovery rates were estimated in a later analysis by permuting HLA or CMV assignments 20 times. In a later analysis, co-occurring TCRs were grouped with DBSCAN, and TCRdist sequence similarity was added when clustering was performed within HLA-allele-positive subsets. For co-occurrence clustering, repertoires with fewer than 30,000 or more than 120,000 public chains were excluded, along with roughly five repertoires with anomalous nucleotide sharing. Imported from immuneACCESS, the table was reduced by TCRdb to in-frame sequences with V and J called. These copies leave out some clones; in studies compared against another copy, an unresolved V gene accounts for under half, and the cause of the remainder is not known. The V and J calls and the clone size are those of that table, but D and trimming were determined from the DNA. The sample includes 130,000 to 150,000 clones, with under 85% observed a single time. Around 7.1% of the sample rests with the top ten.

Worth noting for this clone: Its antigen specificity is not known. No base-level quality is on record; no much larger clone is a single base apart.

Sequenced material: PBMCs. This TCR came from a woman between 40 and 55 years old in good health and CMV-seropositive. The chain uses TRBV7-9 and TRBJ1-6, and TRBD1 aligns with 7 junction nucleotides. The nucleotide sequence is given as TGTGCCAGCAGCTTTGATGGACAGGCAAATTCACCCCTCCACTTT. Its amino acids are CASSFDGQANSPLHF.